This TCR beta chain is drawn from a study of breast tumors, draining lymph nodes, adjacent tissues. Study-wide points: Most tumor T cells seemingly derive from lymph node, then expand in tumor. Tumor and nontumor repertoires were significantly more similar in luminal-like than in basal-like breast cancer. That most tumor T cells come from lymph nodes remained unproven. Tumor repertoires ranked between lymph nodes and nontumor tissue in diversity, with V and J gene preferences.

Trimming pared 1 base from V and 5 bases from J, leaving 11 bases between. This CDR3 comprises 15 residues. CDR1 KGHDR and CDR2 SFDVKD come from the germline V gene. MiXCR, run by TCRdb on the multiplex PCR reads, gives a single entry per CDR3 protein. The sample consists of 200,000 to 300,000 distinct CDR3 sequences, 30% of them appearing once. This clonotype occurred many times. Its antigen is as yet unknown. Breast cancer patients provided tissue from their axillary draining lymph nodes. This TCR derives from a female donor with breast cancer. Some clones in this sample may be carry-over from other donors' samples. Source material: axillary lymph node tissue. The rearrangement links TRBV24-1 to TRBJ2-1; perhaps TRBD2 as D (6 bases). The CDR3 region has the DNA TGTGCCACCAGTGATTTACGGGGGACTGACAATGAGCAGTTCTTC. Its translation is CATSDLRGTDNEQFF.